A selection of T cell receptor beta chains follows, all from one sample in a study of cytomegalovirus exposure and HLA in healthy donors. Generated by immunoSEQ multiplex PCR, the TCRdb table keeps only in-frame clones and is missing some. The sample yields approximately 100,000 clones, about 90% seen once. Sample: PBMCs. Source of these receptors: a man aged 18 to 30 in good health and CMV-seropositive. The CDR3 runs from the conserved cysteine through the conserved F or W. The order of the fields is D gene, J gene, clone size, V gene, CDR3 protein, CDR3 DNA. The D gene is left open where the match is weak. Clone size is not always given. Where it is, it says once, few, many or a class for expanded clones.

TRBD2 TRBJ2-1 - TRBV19 CASSIASGGIYNEQFF TGTGCCAGTAGTATAGCTAGCGGGGGGATCTACAATGAGCAGTTCTTC
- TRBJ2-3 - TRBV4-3 CASSREGHLNTDTQYF TGCGCCAGCAGCCGGGAGGGACACCTAAACACAGATACGCAGTATTTT
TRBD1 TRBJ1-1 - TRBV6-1 CASSATGKGTEAFF TGTGCCAGCAGCGCGACAGGGAAGGGCACTGAAGCTTTCTTT
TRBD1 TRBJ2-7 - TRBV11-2 CASSLVLGTEYEQYF TGTGCCAGCAGCTTAGTTCTCGGGACAGAGTACGAGCAGTACTTC
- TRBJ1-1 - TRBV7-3 CASSLNPSMNTEAFF TGTGCCAGCAGCTTAAATCCCAGTATGAACACTGAAGCTTTCTTT
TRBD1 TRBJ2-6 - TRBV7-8 CASSASGQVNPGANVLTF TGTGCCAGCAGCGCAAGCGGACAGGTGAACCCTGGGGCCAACGTCCTGACTTTC
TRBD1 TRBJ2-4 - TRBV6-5 CASSLAGTGGRNIQYF TGTGCCAGCAGTTTAGCCGGGACAGGGGGCCGGAACATTCAGTACTTC
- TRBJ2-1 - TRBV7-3 CASSFNRDEQFF TGTGCCAGCAGCTTTAATCGCGATGAGCAGTTCTTC
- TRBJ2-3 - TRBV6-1 CASSDSGSSTDTQYF TGTGCCAGCAGTGATTCTGGCTCTAGCACAGATACGCAGTATTTT
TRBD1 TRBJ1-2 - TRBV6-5 CASSTRQGAHYGYTF TGTGCCAGCAGTACTAGACAGGGGGCTCACTATGGCTACACCTTC
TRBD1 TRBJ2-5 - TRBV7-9 CASSFVGTGVETQYF TGTGCCAGCAGCTTCGTGGGCACAGGGGTGGAGACCCAGTACTTC
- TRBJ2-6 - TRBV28 CASSLDYLSSGANVLTF TGTGCCAGCAGCCTAGATTATCTAAGCTCTGGGGCCAACGTCCTGACTTTC
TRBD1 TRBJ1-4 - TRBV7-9 CASSLDRADLEKLFF TGTGCCAGCAGCCTAGACAGGGCCGACTTGGAGAAACTGTTTTTT
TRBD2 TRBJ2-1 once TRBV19 CASSIVRAGRDEQFF TGTGCCAGTAGTATAGTTCGAGCGGGAAGGGATGAGCAGTTCTTC
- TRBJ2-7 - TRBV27 CASSLDPSLYEQYF TGTGCCAGCAGTTTAGATCCCAGTTTGTACGAGCAGTACTTC
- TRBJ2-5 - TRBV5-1 CASSPRTEYQETQYF TGCGCCAGCAGCCCACGGACAGAGTACCAAGAGACCCAGTACTTC
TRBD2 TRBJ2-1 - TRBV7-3 CASSFGLAGNNEQFF TGTGCCAGCAGCTTCGGACTAGCGGGGAACAATGAGCAGTTCTTC
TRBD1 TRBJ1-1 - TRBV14 CASSPRDRGPRSKNTEAFF TGTGCCAGCAGCCCTAGGGACAGGGGGCCTAGAAGTAAGAACACTGAAGCTTTCTTT
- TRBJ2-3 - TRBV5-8 CASSIQGGTSLDTQYF TGTGCCAGCAGCATCCAAGGGGGTACGTCGTTAGATACGCAGTATTTT
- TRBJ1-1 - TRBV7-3 CASSLNGADTEAFF TGTGCCAGCAGCTTAAATGGGGCGGACACTGAAGCTTTCTTT
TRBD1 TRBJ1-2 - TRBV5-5 CASSLGDRNYGYTF TGTGCCAGCAGCTTGGGGGACAGGAACTATGGCTACACCTTC
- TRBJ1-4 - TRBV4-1 CASSQDRGLSEKLFF TGCGCCAGCAGCCAAGATCGAGGGCTAAGTGAAAAACTGTTTTTT
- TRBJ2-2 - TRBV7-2 CASSLLQNLNTGELFF TGTGCCAGCAGCTTATTGCAGAACCTGAACACCGGGGAGCTGTTTTTT
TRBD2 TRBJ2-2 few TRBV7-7 CASSLALLAGGGGELFF TGTGCCAGCAGCTTAGCGCTGCTAGCGGGAGGCGGCGGGGAGCTGTTTTTT
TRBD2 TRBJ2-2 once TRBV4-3 CASSQEPSGRVGELFF TGCGCCAGCAGCCAAGAGCCTAGCGGGAGGGTCGGGGAGCTGTTTTTT
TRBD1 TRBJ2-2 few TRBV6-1 CASTRQGGTTGELFF TGTGCCAGCACCCGACAGGGGGGCACCACCGGGGAGCTGTTTTTT
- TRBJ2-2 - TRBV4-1 CASSRSGANTGELFF TGCGCCAGCAGCCGGTCAGGGGCGAACACCGGGGAGCTGTTTTTT
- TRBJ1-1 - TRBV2 CASSERGLGSRAEAFF TGTGCCAGCAGTGAAAGAGGTTTGGGGAGCCGCGCTGAAGCTTTCTTT
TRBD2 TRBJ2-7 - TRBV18 CASSADWTSGRYEQYF TGTGCCAGCTCAGCAGATTGGACTAGCGGGAGATACGAGCAGTACTTC